Following are 9 T cell receptor beta chains from one sample sequenced in a study of identical twins (dated by TCRdb to the mid-2010s). The library was produced with 5' RACE. The sequencer was an Illumina HiSeq 2000. The public reads were quality trimmed at Q25 with fastp and then assembled into clones with MiXCR by TCRdb, keeping productive beta chains. For every CDR3 protein sequence, its rows merge into one entry that carries the most common genes and DNA. In this sample the table shows 450,000 to 650,000 distinct CDR3 sequences, 13% to 15% of which occur a single time. Nearly 0.45% of the sample goes to the ten largest clones. These data are also associated with another study on yellow fever vaccine responses in identical twins.

Input material: CD4+ T cells sorted from blood. The receptors here all came from a young woman in good health.

This clonotype has at least ten counts. CDR3 residues: CASSLAVTDQPQHF. The CDR3 nucleotides read TGTGCCAGCAGCTTGGCGGTTACGGATCAGCCCCAGCATTTT. The gene calls are TRBV5-5 and TRBJ1-5; the D is unclear. The germline V and J ends were trimmed by 0 bases and 5 bases, with 9 bases remaining between them. Germline V gene sequence: CDR1 SGHKS, CDR2 YYEKEE (reference sequence). There are 14 residues in the CDR3.

In its sample, this clonotype was seen a few times. The chain links TRBV5-1 to TRBJ1-6; D is unclear. From germline, CDR1 is SGHRS and CDR2 YFSETQ. CDR3 length: 13 residues. V dropped 4 bases and J dropped 12 bases, with 14 bases sitting between them. The CDR3 loop reads CASSTSQFKPLHF. The CDR3 bases are TGCGCCAGCAGCACGTCCCAGTTCAAACCCCTCCACTTT.

V and J are TRBV20-1 and TRBJ2-5, with 9 bases that match TRBD2. J gave up 2 bases and V 6 bases, and 10 bases lay outside the gene matches. The CDR3 totals 15 residues. Germline CDR1 and CDR2: DFQATT and SNEGSKA (reference sequence). The CDR3 nucleotides read TGCAGTGCGGAGCTAGCGGGAAGGGCGCAAGAGACCCAGTACTTC. This gives the protein CSAELAGRAQETQYF.

The V call is TRBV20-1, the J call TRBJ2-1, with 9 bases matching TRBD2. V lost 4 bases to trimming and J lost 0 bases; unmatched junction nucleotides: 4. CDR3 length: 15 residues. CDR1 is DFQATT, CDR2 SNEGSKA, per germline (reference sequence). The CDR3 DNA is TGCAGTGCTATAGCGGGAGATGGCTCCTACAATGAGCAGTTCTTC. This gives the protein CSAIAGDGSYNEQFF.

At least ten counts were recorded for this clonotype. The chain couples TRBV12-3 or TRBV12-4 to TRBJ2-1; D is unresolved. Trimming cost V 8 bases and J 6 bases, with 23 bases left between them. There are 16 residues in the CDR3. The chain's CDR3 is CASFTTDGGWANEQFF. Here the CDR3 DNA reads TGTGCCAGCTTCACTACCGACGGTGGTTGGGCCAATGAGCAGTTCTTC.

The chain recombines TRBV14 with TRBJ2-1, with TRBD2 matching over 8 bases. V shed 0 bases, J shed 4 bases, and the junction held 2 bases outside the gene matches. Germline V gene lookup returns CDR1 SGHDN and CDR2 FVKESK. The CDR3 has 15 residues. CDR3 in DNA: TGTGCCAGCAGCCAAGAGACTAGCGTTTACAATGAGCAGTTCTTC. It is translated as CASSQETSVYNEQFF. The complete variable domain, with remaining parts taken from reference TRBV14 and TRBJ2-1, reads EAGVTQFPSHSVIEKGQTVTLRCDPISGHDNLYWYRRVMGKEIKFLLHFVKESKQDESGMPNNRFLAERTGGTYSTLKVQPAELEDSGVYFCASSQETSVYNEQFFGPGTRLTVL.

The V and J genes are TRBV2 and TRBJ2-1; 9 bases fit TRBD2. J was trimmed by 8 bases and V by 4 bases; bases with no gene match: 9. The CDR3 covers 15 residues. Germline V lookup: CDR1 SNHLY, CDR2 FYNNEI. The CDR3 region is CASSVLAGAGDEQFF. The CDR3 bases are TGTGCCAGCAGTGTGTTAGCGGGAGCCGGGGATGAGCAGTTCTTC.

The chain recombines TRBV10-3 with TRBJ2-3; TRBD2 matches 8 bases. The germline CDR1 and CDR2 sequences are ENHRY and SYGVKD. V shed 3 bases, J shed 5 bases, and the junction held 16 bases outside the gene matches. The CDR3 is 18 amino acids. The CDR3, as DNA: TGTGCCATCAGTGACCCCGGGGGAAGCGGGAGATCCGGAGATACGCAGTATTTT. Protein: CAISDPGGSGRSGDTQYF.

There are many counts of this clonotype. The chain has TRBV12-3 or TRBV12-4 and TRBJ2-3, with TRBD1 identical over 7 bases. This CDR3 region has 15 residues. V gave up 7 bases and J gave up 2 bases; unmatched junction bases: 9. CDR3 sequence reads: CASTSRGLSTDTQYF. DNA of the CDR3: TGTGCCAGCACCTCAAGGGGGCTTTCCACAGATACGCAGTATTTT.